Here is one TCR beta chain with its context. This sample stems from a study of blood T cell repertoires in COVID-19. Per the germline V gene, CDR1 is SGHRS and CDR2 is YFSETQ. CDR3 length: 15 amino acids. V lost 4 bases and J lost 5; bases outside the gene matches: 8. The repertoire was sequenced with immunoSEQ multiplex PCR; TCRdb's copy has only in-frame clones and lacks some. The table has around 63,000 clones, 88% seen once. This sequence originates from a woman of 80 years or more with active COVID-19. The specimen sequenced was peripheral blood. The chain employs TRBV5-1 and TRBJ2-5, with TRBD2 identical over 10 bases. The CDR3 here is CASSPLTSGQETQYF. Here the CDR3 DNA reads TGCGCCAGCAGCCCTCTGACTAGCGGGCAGGAGACCCAGTACTTC.